The present TCR beta chain was sequenced within a study of Ad26.COV2.S vaccination and SARS-CoV-2 variants. Clones were sequenced by immunoSEQ multiplex PCR, and TCRdb holds only the in-frame ones, with some missing. This sample yields about 350,000 clones, of which 92% are seen a single time; around 4% belongs to the top ten. J lost 8 bases, V lost 4 bases, and 8 bases had no gene match. The CDR3 runs to 16 residues. CDR1 KGHDR and CDR2 SFDVKD come from the germline V gene. The TCR sequence derives from a human donor who had recovered from COVID-19. The sequences come from peripheral blood, collected after recovery from COVID-19. The rearrangement uses TRBV24-1 and TRBJ2-1; TRBD1 aligns across 12 bases. This chain's CDR3 is CATSDRRDRGLDEQFF. The CDR3 DNA is TGTGCCACCAGTGACCGCCGGGACAGGGGGCTGGATGAGCAGTTCTTC.